This T cell receptor beta chain was sequenced for a study of graft-versus-host responses after intestinal transplantation. The CDR3 has 15 residues. Germline CDR1 SQVTM, CDR2 ANQGSEA. J was trimmed by 1 base and V by 2 bases; bases with no gene match: 8. The data were produced by immunoSEQ multiplex PCR, yet TCRdb's version contains in-frame clones alone and is incomplete. The table has 13,000 to 15,000 clones, 74% seen once; the top ten hold roughly 7.7%. Tissue processing of the graft released intraepithelial and lamina propria lymphocytes from it. This receptor was taken from a human patient who received an intestinal transplant, so some T cells may come from the graft donor. Sequenced material: ileum tissue, taken 16 days after intestinal transplant. This chain joins TRBV29-1 and TRBJ2-7; 7 bases fit TRBD2. CDR3 region: CSVELPSGVSYEQYF. The CDR3 region has the DNA TGCAGCGTTGAACTCCCTAGCGGCGTATCCTACGAGCAGTACTTC.